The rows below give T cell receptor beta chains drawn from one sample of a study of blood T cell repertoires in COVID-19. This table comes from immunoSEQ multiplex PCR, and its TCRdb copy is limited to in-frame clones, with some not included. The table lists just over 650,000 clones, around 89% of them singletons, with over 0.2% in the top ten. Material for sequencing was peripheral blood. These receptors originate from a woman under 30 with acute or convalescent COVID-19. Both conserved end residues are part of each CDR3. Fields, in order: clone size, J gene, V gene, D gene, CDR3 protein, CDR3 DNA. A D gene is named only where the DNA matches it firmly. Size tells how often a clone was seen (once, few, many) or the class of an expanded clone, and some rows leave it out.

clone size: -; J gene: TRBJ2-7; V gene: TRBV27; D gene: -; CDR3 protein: CASSKRDTPYEQYF; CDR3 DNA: TGTGCCAGCAGTAAAAGGGACACCCCCTACGAGCAGTACTTC
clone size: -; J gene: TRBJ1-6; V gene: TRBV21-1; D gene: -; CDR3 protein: CASRGQFPSSYNSPLHF; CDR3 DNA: TGTGCCAGCAGGGGGCAGTTCCCCAGCTCCTATAATTCACCCCTCCACTTT
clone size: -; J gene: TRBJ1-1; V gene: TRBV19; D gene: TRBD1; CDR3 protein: CASSIVAGGRNTEAFF; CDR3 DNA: TGTGCCAGTAGTATTGTGGCAGGGGGAAGGAACACTGAAGCTTTCTTT
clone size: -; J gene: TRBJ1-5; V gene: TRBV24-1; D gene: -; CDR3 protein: CATSDFGDGVNQPQHF; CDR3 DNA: TGTGCCACCAGTGATTTTGGCGACGGAGTCAATCAGCCCCAGCATTTT
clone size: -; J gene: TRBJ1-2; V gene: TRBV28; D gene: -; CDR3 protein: CASQQIGYTF; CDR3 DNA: TGTGCCAGCCAACAAATAGGCTACACCTTC
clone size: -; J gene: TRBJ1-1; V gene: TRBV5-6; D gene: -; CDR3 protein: CASSIGLTHEAFF; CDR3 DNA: TGTGCCAGCAGCATAGGACTTACCCACGAAGCTTTCTTT
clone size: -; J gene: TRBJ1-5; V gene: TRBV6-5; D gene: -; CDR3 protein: CASSSGLGTNQPQHF; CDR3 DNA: TGTGCCAGCAGTAGCGGGTTGGGGACCAATCAGCCCCAGCATTTT
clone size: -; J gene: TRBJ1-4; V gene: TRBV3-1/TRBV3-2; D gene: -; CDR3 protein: CASRQAQATNEKLFF; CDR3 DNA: TGTGCCAGCAGACAGGCCCAAGCAACTAATGAAAAACTGTTTTTT
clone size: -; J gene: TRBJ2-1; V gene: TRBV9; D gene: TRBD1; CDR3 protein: CASSVGDRPSYNEQFF; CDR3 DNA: TGTGCCAGCAGCGTAGGGGACAGGCCCTCCTACAATGAGCAGTTCTTC
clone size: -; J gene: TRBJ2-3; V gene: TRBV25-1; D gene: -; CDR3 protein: CASSATGVTDTQYF; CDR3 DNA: TGTGCCAGCAGTGCAACGGGGGTTACAGATACGCAGTATTTT
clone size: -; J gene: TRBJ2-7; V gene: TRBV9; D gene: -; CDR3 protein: CASSVGNSYEQYF; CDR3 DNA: TGTGCCAGCAGCGTAGGGAACAGCTACGAGCAGTACTTC
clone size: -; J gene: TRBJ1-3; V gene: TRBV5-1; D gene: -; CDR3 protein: CASSPRDMTSSGNTIYF; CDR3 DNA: TGCGCCAGCAGCCCCCGGGACATGACGAGCTCTGGAAACACCATATATTTT
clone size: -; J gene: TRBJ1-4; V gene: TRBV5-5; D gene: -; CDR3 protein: CASSGEKLFF; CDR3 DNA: TGTGCCAGCTCCGGTGAAAAACTGTTTTTT
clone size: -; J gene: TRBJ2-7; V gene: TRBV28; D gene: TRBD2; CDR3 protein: CASSPLAGASYEQYF; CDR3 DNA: TGTGCCAGCAGCCCCTTAGCGGGGGCTTCCTACGAGCAGTACTTC
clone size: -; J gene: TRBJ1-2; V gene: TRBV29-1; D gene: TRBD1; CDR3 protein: CSGLTGGWDGYTF; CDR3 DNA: TGCAGCGGGCTGACAGGGGGCTGGGATGGCTACACCTTC
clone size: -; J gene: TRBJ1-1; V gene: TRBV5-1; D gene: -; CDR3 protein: CASSNTNQAFF; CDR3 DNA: TGCGCCAGCAGCAATACAAACCAAGCTTTCTTT
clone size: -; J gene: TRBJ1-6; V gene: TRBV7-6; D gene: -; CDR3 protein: CASSPVGGRNSPLHF; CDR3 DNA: TGTGCCAGCAGCCCCGTGGGGGGTAGGAATTCACCCCTCCACTTT
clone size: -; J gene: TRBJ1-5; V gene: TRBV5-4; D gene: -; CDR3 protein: CASSLDNNQPQHF; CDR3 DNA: TGTGCCAGCAGCTTGGACAACAATCAGCCCCAGCATTTT
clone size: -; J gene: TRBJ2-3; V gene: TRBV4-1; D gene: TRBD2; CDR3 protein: CASSQDASLAGGTDTQYF; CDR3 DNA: TGCGCCAGCAGCCAAGACGCCTCACTAGCGGGGGGCACAGATACGCAGTATTTT
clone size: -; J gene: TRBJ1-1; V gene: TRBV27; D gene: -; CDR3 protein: CASSQLQGSAEAFF; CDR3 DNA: TGTGCCAGCAGTCAACTCCAGGGCTCGGCTGAAGCTTTCTTT
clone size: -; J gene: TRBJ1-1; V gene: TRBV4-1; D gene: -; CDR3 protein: CASSQEFYRQLNTEAFF; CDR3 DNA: TGCGCCAGCAGCCAAGAATTCTATCGACAGCTAAACACTGAAGCTTTCTTT
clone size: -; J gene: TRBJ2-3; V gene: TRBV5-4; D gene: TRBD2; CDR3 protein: CASSLGLAGGSRDTQYF; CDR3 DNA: TGTGCCAGCAGCTTGGGACTAGCGGGGGGGTCAAGGGATACGCAGTATTTT
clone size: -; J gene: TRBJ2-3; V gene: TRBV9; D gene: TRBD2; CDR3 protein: CASSAPISGGTSTDTQYF; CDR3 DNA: TGTGCCAGCAGCGCCCCGATCAGCGGGGGAACTAGCACAGATACGCAGTATTTT
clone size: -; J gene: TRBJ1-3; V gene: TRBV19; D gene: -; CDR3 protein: CASSTQGSGNTIYF; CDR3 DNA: TGTGCCAGTAGTACCCAGGGGTCTGGAAACACCATATATTTT
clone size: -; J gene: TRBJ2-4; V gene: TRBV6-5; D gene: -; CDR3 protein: CASSYSGARNIQYF; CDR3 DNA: TGTGCCAGCAGTTACTCGGGGGCCAGGAACATTCAGTACTTC
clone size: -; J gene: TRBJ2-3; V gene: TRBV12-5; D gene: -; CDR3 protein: CASAGDTQYF; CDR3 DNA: TGTGCTAGTGCCGGGGATACGCAGTATTTT
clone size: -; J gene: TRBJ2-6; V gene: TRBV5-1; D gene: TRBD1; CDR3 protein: CASSRTGTDLLSGANVLTF; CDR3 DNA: TGCGCCAGCAGCCGCACCGGGACAGATCTTCTCTCTGGGGCCAACGTCCTGACTTTC
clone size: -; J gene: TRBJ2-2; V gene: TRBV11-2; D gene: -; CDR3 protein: CASSLRGDTGELFF; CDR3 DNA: TGTGCCAGCAGCTTAAGGGGTGACACCGGGGAGCTGTTTTTT
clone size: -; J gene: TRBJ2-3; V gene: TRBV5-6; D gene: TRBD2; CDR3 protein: CASSLVTSGGPTDTQYF; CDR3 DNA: TGTGCCAGCAGCTTGGTAACTAGCGGGGGTCCGACAGATACGCAGTATTTT
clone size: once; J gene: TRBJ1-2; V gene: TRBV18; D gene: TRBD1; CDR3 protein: CASSRGQPNYGYTF; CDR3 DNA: TGTGCCAGCTCTCGGGGACAGCCTAACTATGGCTACACCTTC
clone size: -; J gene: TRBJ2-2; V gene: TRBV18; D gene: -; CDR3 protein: CASSPRREYGELFF; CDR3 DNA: TGTGCCAGCTCGCCCCGCAGGGAATACGGGGAGCTGTTTTTT
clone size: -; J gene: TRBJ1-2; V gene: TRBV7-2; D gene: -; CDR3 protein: CASSLSNYGYTF; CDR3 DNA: TGTGCCAGCAGCCTTAGTAACTATGGCTACACCTTC
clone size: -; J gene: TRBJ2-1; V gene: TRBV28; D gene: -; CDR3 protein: CASSLAQGSVNEQFF; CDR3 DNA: TGTGCCAGCAGCCTAGCCCAGGGGTCAGTCAATGAGCAGTTCTTC
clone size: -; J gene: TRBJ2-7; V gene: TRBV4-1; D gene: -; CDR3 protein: CASSQEYGRSPYEQYF; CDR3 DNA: TGCGCCAGCAGCCAAGAGTACGGGAGATCGCCCTACGAGCAGTACTTC
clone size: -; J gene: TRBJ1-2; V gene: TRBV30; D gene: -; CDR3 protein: CAWSPVDLFYGYTF; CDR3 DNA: TGTGCCTGGTCCCCAGTGGACTTGTTCTATGGCTACACCTTC
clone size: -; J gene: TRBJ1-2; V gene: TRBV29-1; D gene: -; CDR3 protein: CSVGGGAYGYTF; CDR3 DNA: TGCAGCGTTGGGGGCGGGGCCTATGGCTACACCTTC
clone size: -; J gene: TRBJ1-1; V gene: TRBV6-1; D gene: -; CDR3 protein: CASRKTVNTEAFF; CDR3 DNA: TGTGCCAGTCGAAAGACAGTTAACACTGAAGCTTTCTTT
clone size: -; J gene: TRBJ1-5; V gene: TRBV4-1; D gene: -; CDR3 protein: CASSQEHRTDAQPQHF; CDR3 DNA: TGCGCCAGCAGCCAAGAACATCGGACAGATGCTCAGCCCCAGCATTTT
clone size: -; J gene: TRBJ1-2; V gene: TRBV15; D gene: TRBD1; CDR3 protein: CATSRDRRGEGYTF; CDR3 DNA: TGTGCCACCAGCAGAGATCGCAGGGGGGAGGGCTACACCTTC
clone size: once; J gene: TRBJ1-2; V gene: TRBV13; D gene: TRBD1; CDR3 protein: CASSARTGGYGYTF; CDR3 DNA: TGTGCCAGCAGCGCCCGGACAGGGGGGTATGGCTACACCTTC
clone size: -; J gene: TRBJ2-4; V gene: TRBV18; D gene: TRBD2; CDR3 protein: CASSPTSGRGLAKNIQYF; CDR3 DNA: TGTGCCAGCTCACCGACTAGCGGGAGGGGTCTAGCCAAAAACATTCAGTACTTC
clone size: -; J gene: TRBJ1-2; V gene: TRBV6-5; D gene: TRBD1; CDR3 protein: CASSYRIRDRDGYTF; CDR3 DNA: TGTGCCAGCAGTTACCGGATCCGGGACAGGGACGGCTACACCTTC
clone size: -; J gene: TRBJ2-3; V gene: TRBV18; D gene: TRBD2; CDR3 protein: CASSPPNSGGFYF; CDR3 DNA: TGTGCCAGCTCACCTCCCAATAGCGGGGGGTTTTATTTT
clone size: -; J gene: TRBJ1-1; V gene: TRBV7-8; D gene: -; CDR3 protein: CASSLGEGREAFF; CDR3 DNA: TGTGCCAGCAGCTTAGGGGAGGGCAGGGAAGCTTTCTTT
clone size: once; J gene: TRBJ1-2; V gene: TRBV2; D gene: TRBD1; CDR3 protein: CASSGIDRGSSYTF; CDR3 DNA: TGTGCCAGCAGTGGGATCGACAGGGGATCAAGCTACACCTTC
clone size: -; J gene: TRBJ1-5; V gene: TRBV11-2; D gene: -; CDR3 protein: CASSLGGQGNQPQHF; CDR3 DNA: TGTGCCAGCAGCTTGGGGGGGCAGGGCAATCAGCCCCAGCATTTT
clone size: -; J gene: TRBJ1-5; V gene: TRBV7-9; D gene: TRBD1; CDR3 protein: CASSSTGRVGQPQHF; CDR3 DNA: TGTGCCAGCAGCTCGACAGGGAGAGTGGGTCAGCCCCAGCATTTT
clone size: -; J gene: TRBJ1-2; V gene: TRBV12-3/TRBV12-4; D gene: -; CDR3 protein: CASSQRPEGYTF; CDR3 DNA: TGTGCCAGCAGTCAACGACCGGAGGGCTACACCTTC
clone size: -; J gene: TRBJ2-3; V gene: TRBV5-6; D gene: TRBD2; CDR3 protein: CASSMLTTSGGHREYF; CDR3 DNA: TGTGCCAGCAGCATGTTAACGACTAGCGGGGGCCACAGGGAGTATTTT
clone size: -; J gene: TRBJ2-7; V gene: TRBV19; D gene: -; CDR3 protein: CASSTDRAYEQYF; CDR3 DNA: TGTGCCAGTAGTACCGACAGAGCCTACGAGCAGTACTTC
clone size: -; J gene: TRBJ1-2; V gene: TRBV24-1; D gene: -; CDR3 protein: CATSDLVPGSKGYTF; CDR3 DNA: TGTGCCACCAGTGATTTGGTTCCGGGTTCGAAAGGCTACACCTTC
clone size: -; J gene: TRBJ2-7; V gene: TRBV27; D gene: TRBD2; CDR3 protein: CASSLSPAGTLTEQYF; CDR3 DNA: TGTGCCAGCAGTTTATCTCCAGCGGGGACCCTCACCGAGCAGTACTTC
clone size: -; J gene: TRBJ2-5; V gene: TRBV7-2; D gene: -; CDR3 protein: CASSLAGRQETQYF; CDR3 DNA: TGTGCCAGCAGCTTAGCAGGGAGGCAAGAGACCCAGTACTTC
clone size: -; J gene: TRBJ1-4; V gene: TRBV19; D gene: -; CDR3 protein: CASAGRGGSEKLFF; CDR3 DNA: TGTGCCAGTGCGGGGAGGGGTGGTAGCGAAAAACTGTTTTTT
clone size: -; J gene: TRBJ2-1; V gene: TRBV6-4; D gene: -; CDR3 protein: CASSRGITLNEQFF; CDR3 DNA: TGTGCCAGCTCCAGGGGTATTACTCTAAATGAGCAGTTCTTC
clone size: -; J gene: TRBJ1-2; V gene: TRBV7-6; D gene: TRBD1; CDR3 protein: CASSLGQGANYGYTF; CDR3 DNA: TGTGCCAGCAGCTTGGGACAGGGGGCTAACTATGGCTACACCTTC
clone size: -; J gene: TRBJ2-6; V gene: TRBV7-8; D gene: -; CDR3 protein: CASSLAGAGANVLTF; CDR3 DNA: TGTGCCAGCAGCTTAGCAGGGGCTGGGGCCAACGTCCTGACTTTC
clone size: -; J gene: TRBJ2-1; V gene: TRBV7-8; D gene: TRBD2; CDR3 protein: CASSLGRRGSSYNEQFF; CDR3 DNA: TGTGCCAGCAGCTTAGGACGGCGGGGGAGCTCCTACAATGAGCAGTTCTTC
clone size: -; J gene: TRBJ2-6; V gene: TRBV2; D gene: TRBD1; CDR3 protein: CASTSTGRQGYTGANVLTF; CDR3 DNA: TGTGCCAGCACCTCAACTGGAAGACAGGGGTATACTGGGGCCAACGTCCTGACTTTC
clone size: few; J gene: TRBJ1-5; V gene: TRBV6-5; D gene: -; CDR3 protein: CASSSEESNQPQHF; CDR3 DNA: TGTGCCAGCAGCTCCGAGGAAAGCAATCAGCCCCAGCATTTT